This section outlines one T cell receptor beta chain sequence together with its context. What it binds is not known. Staff drew 8 to 10 milliliters of peripheral blood from each donor. The ends lost 2 bases at V and 8 bases at J; junction bases unmatched: 9. Germline V gene sequence: CDR1 SGHTA, CDR2 FQGNSA. The CDR3 length is 16 residues. PCR was performed a second time for about 7 to 11 cycles using a sample-barcoded 5' primer and a J-beta primer mix. TCRdb used MiXCR to reprocess the 5' RACE reads, holding one entry per CDR3 protein. This sample has approximately 820,000 distinct CDR3 sequences, with under 45% found just once. The record originates from a study of blood T cells in healthy people across ages. Study results and caveats: The long-lived group displayed more naive CD4+ cells, plus higher diversity, than the aged donors did. A roughly linear age-dependent decrease characterized TCR beta diversity per million T cells.

The chain carries TRBV7-2 and TRBJ2-1, with 10 bases aligning to TRBD2. This clonotype was sampled from a man aged 55 to 70 in good health. The sequencing input was blood. Here the CDR3 DNA reads TGTGCCAGCAGCTTATCCCTAGCGGGGGAAGGTTATGAGCAGTTCTTC. Translated, it gives CASSLSLAGEGYEQFF.